Each of the 9 T cell receptor beta chains below was sequenced from the same sample in a study of shared clonotypes between healthy human individuals. Clones were read by immunoSEQ multiplex PCR, and TCRdb kept only the in-frame ones, dropping some. Here the sample spans around 1.1 million clones, about four fifths being singletons. Input material: memory CD4+ T cells from PBMCs. This sample's subset: CD45RA-negative fraction. These receptors were obtained from a man aged 18 to 30 in good health. Some clones in this sample may be carry-over from other donors' samples.

Notes on this clone: The same CDR3 also results from other DNA sequences found in this sample. The chain joins TRBV6-1 to TRBJ2-1; 10 bases line up with TRBD1. The CDR3 contains 14 residues. Per the germline V gene, CDR1 is MNHNS and CDR2 is SASEGT. V lost 3 bases and J lost 4; bases outside the gene matches: 0. CDR3 protein: CASSEDRGYNEQFF. DNA for the CDR3: TGTGCCAGCAGTGAGGACAGGGGGTACAATGAGCAGTTCTTC.

The chain couples TRBV4-1 to TRBJ1-2; 7 bases align to TRBD1. Germline values: CDR1 MGHRA, CDR2 YSYEKL. V shed 3 bases and J 4 bases; nucleotides not matched to a gene: 5. The CDR3 totals 14 residues. The CDR3 region has the DNA TGCGCCAGCAGCCAGGGTGGACAGGTCTATGGCTACACCTTC. Its translation is CASSQGGQVYGYTF.

The chain couples TRBV6-6 to TRBJ1-1; D is unclear. CDR1 MNHNY and CDR2 SVGAGI come from the germline V gene (reference sequence). The length of the CDR3 is 13 residues. Trimming took 7 bases from V and 0 from J, leaving 9 bases between them. The CDR3 is CASTTEVNTEAFF. The CDR3 DNA follows: TGTGCCAGCACCACAGAGGTGAACACTGAAGCTTTCTTT.

The chain has TRBV21-1 and TRBJ2-2. TRBV21-1 is a documented pseudogene. This CDR3 is 14 amino acids long. CDR3 coding DNA: TGTGCCAGCAGCAGGGACGGTAACACCGGGGAGCTGTTTTTT. Encoded protein: CASSRDGNTGELFF.

V gene TRBV4-3 combines with J gene TRBJ2-3, with D possibly matching TRBD1 (6 bases). Trimming took off 0 bases at V and 4 bases at J, with 17 bases between the two ends. The CDR3 spans 17 residues. The germline gives CDR1 LGHNA, CDR2 YSLEER. CDR3 sequence: CASSQEADGRGADTQYF. CDR3 DNA: TGCGCCAGCAGCCAAGAAGCCGACGGCAGGGGAGCAGATACGCAGTATTTT.

Notes on this clone: The same CDR3 also results from other DNA sequences found in this sample. This chain joins TRBV28 and TRBJ1-1; D gene unclear. Germline-derived CDR1 and CDR2 are MDHEN and SYDVKM. V shed 5 bases and J shed 0 bases, with 7 bases lying between them. The CDR3 is 13 amino acids. CDR3 residues: CASSPRLNTEAFF. DNA of the CDR3: TGTGCCAGCAGTCCCCGGTTGAACACTGAAGCTTTCTTT.

The sample holds a few counts of this clone. The gene calls are TRBV2 and TRBJ2-7; 8 bases are a match to TRBD1. The germline V gene encodes CDR1 SNHLY and CDR2 FYNNEI. V trimming: 7 bases; J trimming: 2 bases; junction bases outside the gene matches: 4. The CDR3 sequence is 13 residues long. CDR3 nucleotide sequence: TGTGCCAGCAAGACAGGGGCCCCCTACGAGCAGTACTTC. Amino acid sequence: CASKTGAPYEQYF. Combining the CDR3 with reference TRBV2 and TRBJ2-7 gives the whole variable domain EPEVTQTPSHQVTQMGQEVILRCVPISNHLYFYWYRQILGQKVEFLVSFYNNEISEKSEIFDDQFSVERPDGSNFTLKIRSTKLEDSAMYFCASKTGAPYEQYFGPGTRLTVT.

This clone was counted once. The chain joins TRBV10-1 to TRBJ2-3, with 9 bases matching TRBD2. Germline V gene lookup returns CDR1 WNHNN and CDR2 SYGVQD (reference sequence). V was clipped by 6 bases and J by 4 bases; unmatched bases: 11. The CDR3 covers 16 residues. This chain's CDR3 is CASRILAGKISDTQYF. The CDR3 DNA follows: TGCGCCAGCAGGATCCTAGCGGGAAAAATTTCAGATACGCAGTATTTT.

V usage is TRBV6-5 and J usage is TRBJ2-3; the D is unclear. V lost 6 bases and J 9 bases, leaving 16 bases between the germline ends. CDR1 is MNHEY, CDR2 SVGAGI, per germline. CDR3 size: 13 residues. DNA for the CDR3: TGTGCCAGCAGCCGCCTTGGGGTTGACACGCAGTATTTT. Protein sequence: CASSRLGVDTQYF.